The next 10 T cell receptor beta chains were all read from a single sample in a study of CD8 T cells in Susac syndrome. It was with random hexamers that roughly 0.5 to 1 ug RNA was reverse transcribed. TCRdb redid the calling of the immunoSEQ multiplex PCR reads with MiXCR, one entry per CDR3 protein. The sample contains 150,000 to 200,000 distinct CDR3 sequences, more than 90% of which appear only once. Sequences were obtained from CD4+ T cells from PBMCs. These receptor sequences come from a human donor in good health.

The chain joins TRBV19 to TRBJ1-5, with a weak D call TRBD1 (6 bases). Trimming took off 3 bases at V and 8 bases at J, with 8 bases between the two ends. This CDR3 is built from 12 residues. Germline loops: CDR1 LNHDA, CDR2 SQIVND (reference sequence). CDR3 loop: CASSIKGEPQHF. The CDR3 DNA follows: TGTGCCAGTAGTATTAAGGGGGAGCCCCAGCATTTT.

The chain carries TRBV20-1 and TRBJ1-5; D gene uncertain. This CDR3 has 15 amino acids. Trimming took 3 bases from V and 2 from J, leaving 14 bases between them. In germline, CDR1 is DFQATT, CDR2 SNEGSKA (reference sequence). DNA of the CDR3: TGCAGTGCTAGTCCAGACCCAGTGGGCAATCAGCCCCAGCATTTT. Its protein product is CSASPDPVGNQPQHF.

The chain combines TRBV20-1 with TRBJ2-1; D is perhaps TRBD1 or TRBD2 (5 bases each). CDR3 size: 14 residues. Trimming stripped 0 bases from V and 7 bases from J, with 13 bases between. The germline gives CDR1 DFQATT, CDR2 SNEGSKA (reference sequence). In nucleotides, the CDR3 is TGCAGTGCTAGAGAGGTGTCCGGGGCAAATGAGCAGTTCTTC. This sequence encodes CSAREVSGANEQFF.

The gene calls are TRBV11-2 and TRBJ2-1; D remains unclear. The germline V gene encodes CDR1 SGHAT and CDR2 FQNNGV. The length of the CDR3 is 13 residues. V lost 1 base and J 4 bases, leaving 5 bases between the germline ends. CDR3 protein: CASSLGRYNEQFF. CDR3 nucleotides: TGTGCCAGCAGCTTAGGGCGGTACAATGAGCAGTTCTTC.

The chain employs TRBV6-2 or TRBV6-3 and TRBJ2-7; 9 bases fit TRBD1. J lost 0 bases, V lost 6 bases, and 6 bases had no gene match. The CDR3 runs to 15 residues. The V gene's germline CDR1 is MNHEY and CDR2 SVGEGT. This CDR3 reads CASRPTGGFSYEQYF. The DNA for the CDR3 is TGTGCCAGCAGACCGACAGGGGGATTCTCCTACGAGCAGTACTTC.

This chain joins TRBV6-6 and TRBJ2-3; 11 nucleotides match TRBD2. After removal of 5 bases from V and 0 bases from J, the junction contained 4 bases not matched to a gene. The CDR3 length is 16 residues. Germline CDR1 is MNHNY and CDR2 is SVGAGI (reference sequence). CDR3 loop: CASSMGLADSTDTQYF. The CDR3 bases are TGTGCCAGCAGTATGGGACTAGCGGATAGCACAGATACGCAGTATTTT.

The CDR3 reads CSVRGGEETQYF. The CDR3 DNA reads as TGCAGCGTACGGGGGGGAGAGGAGACCCAGTACTTC. V gene TRBV29-1 combines with J gene TRBJ2-5; 8 nucleotides align to TRBD2. V shed 6 bases, J shed 5 bases, and the junction held 5 bases outside the gene matches. Germline CDR1 SQVTM, CDR2 ANQGSEA. The CDR3 extends over 12 amino acids.

The V gene is TRBV28, the J gene TRBJ2-1; 10 bases match TRBD2. Trimming cost V 4 bases and J 7 bases; bases outside gene matches: 10. This CDR3 is built from 16 residues. CDR1 and CDR2 from the germline V gene are MDHEN and SYDVKM. The DNA of the CDR3 is TGTGCCAGCAGTTCCCCTAGCGGGGGCCCAGGGAATGAGCAGTTCTTC. Amino acids: CASSSPSGGPGNEQFF.

The V call is TRBV20-1, the J call TRBJ2-5, with 8 positions matching TRBD2. Germline CDR1 is DFQATT and CDR2 is SNEGSKA (reference sequence). The CDR3 runs 15 residues. The V and J ends lost 2 bases and 5 bases, in that order; junction bases with no gene match: 10. The CDR3 nucleotides are TGCAGTGCTAGAAGACTGAGCGGGGGTGGCGAGACCCAGTACTTC. Residues: CSARRLSGGGETQYF.

J is TRBJ2-5 and V is TRBV7-2; D is possibly TRBD2 (6 bases). Trimming shortened V by 4 bases and J by 5 bases, and 14 bases separated the two germline ends. The CDR3 has 14 residues. CDR1 is SGHTA and CDR2 is FQGNSA in the germline V gene. In DNA, the CDR3 is TGTGCCAGCAGCTCCGGAGGGGCCCGGGAGACCCAGTACTTC. Protein product: CASSSGGARETQYF.